The clone carrying this TCR beta chain was counted many times. The source of the sample is a study of neurological immune-mediated disorders. In TCRdb, the 5' RACE reads were re-called with MiXCR into one record per CDR3 protein. This sample has 15,000 to 20,000 distinct CDR3 sequences, with 14% found just once. V was clipped by 9 bases and J by 0 bases, with 9 bases between them. Germline V gene sequence: CDR1 ENHRY, CDR2 SYGVKD. The CDR3 consists of 12 residues. The J gene is TRBJ2-7, the V gene TRBV10-3; a weak D match, TRBD1 (5 bases). Sequencing used CD4+ T cells from blood. The TCR sequence derives from a woman aged 55-69 years with HTLV-1-associated myelopathy (HAM/TSP). CDR3 nucleotides: TGTGCCATTTCACAGGTCTCCTACGAGCAGTACTTC. It translates to CAISQVSYEQYF.